A selection of T cell receptor beta chains follows, all from one sample in a study of CD8 T cells in ankylosing spondylitis. TCRdb re-called the 5' RACE reads through MiXCR, storing one row per CDR3 protein. The sample comprises 700,000 to 1,000,000 distinct CDR3 sequences, roughly 12% of which are singletons, and 0.51% rests with the top ten. Material: blood, either unsorted or a sorted T cell fraction (not recorded which). These receptor sequences come from a male donor with ankylosing spondylitis. Both conserved end residues are part of each CDR3. D genes are given only for firm matches. Clone size is not always given. Where it is, it says once, few, many or a class for expanded clones.

j_call: TRBJ1-2
d_call: NA
v_call: TRBV6-4
clone_size: few
cdr3_aa: CASSDFGSLGVGYTF
cdr3_nt: TGTGCCAGCAGTGATTTCGGCAGCCTGGGGGTTGGCTACACCTTC

j_call: TRBJ2-1
d_call: NA
v_call: TRBV20-1
clone_size: NA
cdr3_aa: CSAKRQGMWVYNEQFF
cdr3_nt: TGCAGTGCTAAACGGCAAGGGATGTGGGTTTACAATGAGCAGTTCTTC

j_call: TRBJ2-1
d_call: NA
v_call: TRBV7-6
clone_size: few
cdr3_aa: CASILTPQSSYNEQFF
cdr3_nt: TGTGCCAGCATCCTTACCCCACAGAGCTCCTACAATGAGCAGTTCTTC

j_call: TRBJ1-6
d_call: NA
v_call: TRBV27
clone_size: NA
cdr3_aa: CASSLFQGGLTSPLHF
cdr3_nt: TGTGCCAGCAGTTTATTTCAGGGAGGTTTGACTTCACCCCTCCACTTT

j_call: TRBJ2-7
d_call: NA
v_call: TRBV20-1
clone_size: many
cdr3_aa: CSARDRTYEQYF
cdr3_nt: TGCAGTGCTAGAGACAGGACCTACGAGCAGTACTTC

j_call: TRBJ2-1
d_call: TRBD2
v_call: TRBV4-1
clone_size: NA
cdr3_aa: CASTQTGGAGSYNEQFF
cdr3_nt: TGCGCCAGCACCCAGACCGGGGGGGCAGGTTCCTACAATGAGCAGTTCTTC

j_call: TRBJ2-7
d_call: NA
v_call: TRBV7-2
clone_size: NA
cdr3_aa: CASSGRAGSYEQYF
cdr3_nt: TGTGCCAGCAGCGGGCGGGCAGGCTCCTACGAGCAGTACTTC

j_call: TRBJ1-2
d_call: NA
v_call: TRBV5-1
clone_size: NA
cdr3_aa: CASSTESYGYTF
cdr3_nt: TGCGCCAGCAGCACAGAGTCCTATGGCTACACCTTC

j_call: TRBJ2-4
d_call: NA
v_call: TRBV4-2
clone_size: many
cdr3_aa: CASSPPNTNIQYF
cdr3_nt: TGTGCCAGCAGCCCTCCTAATACGAACATTCAGTACTTC

j_call: TRBJ2-4
d_call: NA
v_call: TRBV6-5
clone_size: NA
cdr3_aa: CASSSRRVMGKNIQYF
cdr3_nt: TGTGCCAGCAGTTCGAGGAGGGTAATGGGCAAAAACATTCAGTACTTC

j_call: TRBJ1-2
d_call: NA
v_call: TRBV20-1
clone_size: few
cdr3_aa: CSAILNFNYGYTF
cdr3_nt: TGCAGTGCCATACTAAACTTTAACTATGGCTACACCTTC

j_call: TRBJ1-2
d_call: NA
v_call: TRBV28
clone_size: few
cdr3_aa: CASSLQGRGYGYTF
cdr3_nt: TGTGCCAGCAGTTTACAGGGAAGGGGCTATGGCTACACCTTC

j_call: TRBJ2-3
d_call: NA
v_call: TRBV20-1
clone_size: many
cdr3_aa: CSARDVVDTQYF
cdr3_nt: TGCAGTGCTAGAGATGTTGTAGATACGCAGTATTTT

j_call: TRBJ2-5
d_call: TRBD1
v_call: TRBV20-1
clone_size: NA
cdr3_aa: CSARDRTGFETQYF
cdr3_nt: TGCAGTGCTAGAGACCGGACAGGGTTCGAGACCCAGTACTTC

j_call: TRBJ1-4
d_call: NA
v_call: TRBV5-1
clone_size: NA
cdr3_aa: CASRSEGSELYEKLFF
cdr3_nt: TGCGCCAGCAGGTCCGAGGGAAGTGAGTTATATGAAAAACTGTTTTTT

j_call: TRBJ1-1
d_call: NA
v_call: TRBV2
clone_size: NA
cdr3_aa: CASREGLNTEAFF
cdr3_nt: TGTGCCAGCAGGGAGGGCCTGAACACTGAAGCTTTCTTT

j_call: TRBJ1-5
d_call: TRBD1
v_call: TRBV7-9
clone_size: many
cdr3_aa: CASSPTGQGIQPQHF
cdr3_nt: TGTGCCAGCAGCCCCACGGGACAGGGGATTCAGCCCCAGCATTTT

j_call: TRBJ2-3
d_call: NA
v_call: TRBV7-2
clone_size: NA
cdr3_aa: CASSLYAVTSTDTQYF
cdr3_nt: TGTGCCAGCAGCTTATACGCAGTTACTAGCACAGATACGCAGTATTTT

j_call: TRBJ2-3
d_call: TRBD2
v_call: TRBV10-2
clone_size: few
cdr3_aa: CATIAGEGPDTQYF
cdr3_nt: TGCGCCACCATAGCGGGAGAGGGCCCAGATACGCAGTATTTT

j_call: TRBJ1-4
d_call: TRBD1
v_call: TRBV5-1
clone_size: few
cdr3_aa: CASSTWDSSEKLFF
cdr3_nt: TGCGCCAGCAGTACGTGGGACAGCAGTGAAAAACTGTTTTTT

j_call: TRBJ1-2
d_call: NA
v_call: TRBV20-1
clone_size: few
cdr3_aa: CSAPRGRIDPYGYTF
cdr3_nt: TGCAGTGCTCCCCGGGGGAGGATAGACCCCTATGGCTACACCTTC

j_call: TRBJ2-1
d_call: TRBD2
v_call: TRBV6-2/TRBV6-3
clone_size: NA
cdr3_aa: CASSPAGTRQNEQFF
cdr3_nt: TGTGCCAGCAGTCCCGCCGGGACTAGGCAAAATGAGCAGTTCTTC

j_call: TRBJ2-5
d_call: TRBD2
v_call: TRBV6-5
clone_size: NA
cdr3_aa: CASSYGRGVTQYF
cdr3_nt: TGTGCCAGCAGTTACGGGCGGGGGGTGACCCAGTACTTC

j_call: TRBJ2-6
d_call: TRBD1
v_call: TRBV4-3
clone_size: NA
cdr3_aa: CASSPGQGALGANVLTF
cdr3_nt: TGCGCCAGCAGCCCGGGACAGGGGGCGCTCGGGGCCAACGTCCTGACTTTC

j_call: TRBJ2-2
d_call: NA
v_call: TRBV7-2
clone_size: NA
cdr3_aa: CASSSRVGELFF
cdr3_nt: TGTGCCAGCAGCTCAAGGGTTGGGGAGCTGTTTTTT

j_call: TRBJ2-1
d_call: TRBD2
v_call: TRBV6-1
clone_size: few
cdr3_aa: CASTHRGGRAYNEQFF
cdr3_nt: TGTGCCAGCACCCATAGGGGCGGGAGGGCCTACAATGAGCAGTTCTTC

j_call: TRBJ2-5
d_call: NA
v_call: TRBV7-3
clone_size: NA
cdr3_aa: CASSLLPEETQYF
cdr3_nt: TGTGCCAGCAGCTTATTACCTGAAGAGACCCAGTACTTC